What follows are 11 T cell receptor beta chains derived from one specimen sequenced in a study of blood T cell repertoires in COVID-19. This table comes from immunoSEQ multiplex PCR, and its TCRdb copy is limited to in-frame clones, with some not included. The sample gives hundreds of thousands of clones, nearly 90% of which show up once; about 1% is in the top ten. The sample taken for sequencing was peripheral blood. Receptors originate from a woman between 35 and 50 years old with COVID-19, enrolled during active disease.

This clone was observed a single time. The chain couples TRBV6-6 to TRBJ2-7; 10 bases align to TRBD2. J lost 3 bases, V lost 6 bases, and 5 bases had no gene match. The germline gives CDR1 MNHNY, CDR2 SVGAGI (reference sequence). The CDR3 contains 14 residues. CDR3 sequence reads: CASRPSGSLYEQYF. The CDR3 nucleotides are TGTGCCAGCAGACCTAGCGGGAGTCTCTACGAGCAGTACTTC.

The chain recombines TRBV6-1 with TRBJ2-7; 8 nucleotides align to TRBD1. With 3 bases clipped from V and 2 bases from J, the junction kept 15 bases outside the gene matches. There are 18 residues in the CDR3. The germline gives CDR1 MNHNS, CDR2 SASEGT. CDR3 nucleotide sequence: TGTGCCAGCAGTGAGTGGGGGACAGGTTTGCCTCCTGCCTACGAGCAGTACTTC. This sequence encodes CASSEWGTGLPPAYEQYF.

The CDR3 nucleotides read TGTGCCAGCAGCGGGCGAGACAGGGGGAACACTGAAGCTTTCTTT. Translating gives CASSGRDRGNTEAFF. The chain employs TRBV9 and TRBJ1-1, with 8 bases aligning to TRBD1. The CDR3 loop spans 15 amino acids. J was trimmed by 1 base and V by 3 bases; bases with no gene match: 5. Germline V CDR1 and CDR2: SGDLS, YYNGEE.

The J gene is TRBJ2-1, the V gene TRBV9, with 10 bases lining up with TRBD2. The CDR3 is 16 residues long. V lost 0 bases to trimming and J lost 5 bases; unmatched junction nucleotides: 5. Germline CDR1 is SGDLS and CDR2 is YYNGEE. Here the CDR3 reads CASSVDFSGGDNEQFF. The DNA of the CDR3 is TGTGCCAGCAGCGTAGATTTCAGCGGGGGGGACAATGAGCAGTTCTTC.

The CDR3 bases are TGTGCCAGCAGCAAGTCAATGGCCTCGGGTCAGCCCCAGCATTTT. Its translation: CASSKSMASGQPQHF. The chain links TRBV6-6 to TRBJ1-5; D call uncertain. V shed 6 bases and J shed 6 bases, with 18 bases lying between them. Germline V lookup: CDR1 MNHNY, CDR2 SVGAGI (reference sequence). This CDR3 is 15 amino acids long.

The V gene is TRBV9, the J gene TRBJ1-5; perhaps TRBD1 as D (6 bases). The CDR3 has 15 amino acids. From germline, CDR1 is SGDLS and CDR2 YYNGEE. V was pared by 5 bases and J by 0 bases, with 12 bases between. DNA of the CDR3: TGTGCCAGCAGTGCCAGGGGTTATAGCAATCAGCCCCAGCATTTT. Translation: CASSARGYSNQPQHF.

The J gene is TRBJ2-2, the V gene TRBV7-6; D possibly corresponds to TRBD2 (7 bases). The CDR3 length is 16 residues. CDR1 SGHVS and CDR2 FNYEAQ come from the germline V gene. V was pared by 4 bases and J by 2 bases, with 14 bases between. The CDR3 DNA reads as TGTGCCAGCAGCTCTCCCCGGGGGGCCAACACCGGGGAGCTGTTTTTT. Translation gives CASSSPRGANTGELFF. Full variable domain (rest looked up from reference TRBV7-6 and TRBJ2-2): GAGVSQSPRYKVTKRGQDVALRCDPISGHVSLYWYRQALGQGPEFLTYFNYEAQQDKSGLPNDRFSAERPEGSISTLTIQRTEQRDSAMYRCASSSPRGANTGELFFGEGSRLTVL.

This chain uses TRBV7-2 with TRBJ2-3; D is possibly TRBD2 (5 bases). The CDR3 has 16 residues. The ends were cut back, 4 bases at V and 1 base at J, with 15 bases in the middle. CDR1 and CDR2 (germline): SGHTA, FQGNSA. CDR3 loop: CASSSTSGVGTDTQYF. The CDR3 coding sequence is TGTGCCAGCAGCTCGACGAGCGGAGTCGGCACAGATACGCAGTATTTT. Filled out from reference TRBV7-2 and TRBJ2-3, the complete variable domain reads GAGVSQSPSNKVTEKGKDVELRCDPISGHTALYWYRQSLGQGLEFLIYFQGNSAPDKSGLPSDRFSAERTGGSVSTLTIQRTQQEDSAVYLCASSSTSGVGTDTQYFGPGTRLTVL.

This clone has more than one count but fewer than ten. This chain uses TRBV27 with TRBJ1-5; D is possibly TRBD1 (5 bases). Looked up from germline, CDR1 is MNHEY and CDR2 is SMNVEV (reference sequence). This CDR3 has 14 amino acids. The germline V and J ends were trimmed by 1 base and 1 base, with 5 bases remaining between them. CDR3 sequence: CASSLYRSNQPQHF. The CDR3 region has the DNA TGTGCCAGCAGTTTATACAGGAGCAATCAGCCCCAGCATTTT.

The chain is built from TRBV29-1 and TRBJ2-1; TRBD2 aligns across 7 bases. The CDR3 has 15 residues. V lost 7 bases and J lost 2; bases outside the gene matches: 11. CDR1 and CDR2 from the germline V gene are SQVTM and ANQGSEA. The CDR3 DNA reads as TGCAGCGCCGGTGGCGGGAGTGGTCCCTACAATGAGCAGTTCTTC. This translates into CSAGGGSGPYNEQFF.

This rearrangement joins TRBV29-1 to TRBJ1-1, with 8 bases that match TRBD1. This CDR3 spans 12 amino acids. With V trimmed by 8 bases and J by 1 base, 3 bases remained unmatched. Germline values: CDR1 SQVTM, CDR2 ANQGSEA. The CDR3 bases are TGCAGCTCCGGGACAGGGAACACTGAAGCTTTCTTT. It is translated as CSSGTGNTEAFF. The full variable domain, its missing parts supplied by reference TRBV29-1 and TRBJ1-1, is SAVISQKPSRDICQRGTSLTIQCQVDSQVTMMFWYRQQPGQSLTLIATANQGSEATYESGFVIDKFPISRPNLTFSTLTVSNMSPEDSSIYLCSSGTGNTEAFFGQGTRLTVV.